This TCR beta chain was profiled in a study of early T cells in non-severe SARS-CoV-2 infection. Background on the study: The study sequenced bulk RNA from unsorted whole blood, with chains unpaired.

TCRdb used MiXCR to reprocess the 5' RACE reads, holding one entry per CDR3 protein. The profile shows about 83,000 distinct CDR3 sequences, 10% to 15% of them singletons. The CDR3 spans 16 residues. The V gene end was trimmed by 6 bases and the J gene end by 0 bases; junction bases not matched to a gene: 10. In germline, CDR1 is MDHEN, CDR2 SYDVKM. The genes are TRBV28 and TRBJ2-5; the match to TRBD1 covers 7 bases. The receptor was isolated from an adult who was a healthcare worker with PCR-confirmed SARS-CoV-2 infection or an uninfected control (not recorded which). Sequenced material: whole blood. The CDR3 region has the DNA TGTGCCAGCAGACCCCATGGGACAGCTGACCAAGAGACCCAGTACTTC. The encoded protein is CASRPHGTADQETQYF. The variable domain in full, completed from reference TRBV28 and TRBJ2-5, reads DVKVTQSSRYLVKRTGEKVFLECVQDMDHENMFWYRQDPGLGLRLIYFSYDVKMKEKGDIPEGYSVSREKKERFSLILESASTNQTSMYLCASRPHGTADQETQYFGPGTRLLVL.